This T cell receptor beta chain came from a study of CD8+ T cells in alopecia areata. The sequencing template was cDNA reverse transcribed from extracted RNA. The protocol was immunoSEQ multiplex PCR, while the TCRdb copy is restricted to in-frame clones and leaves out a portion. The sample yields over 100,000 clones, approximately 54% seen once. This clone was found a few times. The germline V gene has CDR1 PRHDT and CDR2 FYEKMQ (reference sequence). The CDR3 is 13 residues long. With 5 bases removed from V and 5 bases from J, the gap between germline ends came to 12 bases. Treatment described: oral pan-JAK inhibitor, 5-10 mg twice daily.

The sample here was CD8+ T cells sorted from blood, taken at week 24, from a patient treated with tofacitinib. This clonotype originated in a human donor with alopecia areata. The chain links TRBV13 to TRBJ1-1; possible D gene TRBD1, 6 bases. The CDR3 loop is CASSTGTATEAFF. The CDR3 region has the DNA TGTGCCAGCAGCACAGGGACCGCAACTGAAGCTTTCTTT.